This entry describes one TCR beta chain. Study processing details: Estimation of nucleated cell counts was performed using reference gene primer amplification. Profiled with immunoSEQ multiplex PCR; TCRdb holds only in-frame clones, not every one. V, J and clone size derive from that table, while D and trimming were established from the DNA sequence. The table includes 250,000 to 350,000 clones, approximately 90% detected once. The sample originates from a study of blood T cell repertoires in COVID-19. The wider study: Sources were T cells, B-cell-depleted T cells, or PBMCs; the material itself was cDNA or gDNA.

The germline V and J ends were trimmed by 4 bases and 7 bases, with 16 bases remaining between them. This CDR3 is built from 14 residues. Germline V gene lookup returns CDR1 LGHDT and CDR2 YNNKEL (reference sequence). Seattle participants joined during active infection and were tracked over time. Sequenced material: peripheral blood. The receptor was derived from a woman aged 30 to 39 with COVID-19, enrolled during active disease. V usage is TRBV3-1 (or the pseudogene TRBV3-2) and J usage is TRBJ2-5; the D is unclear. CDR3 in DNA: TGTGCCAGCAGCCCGTCTTGGGCTACCGGGACCCAGTACTTC. Translation: CASSPSWATGTQYF.